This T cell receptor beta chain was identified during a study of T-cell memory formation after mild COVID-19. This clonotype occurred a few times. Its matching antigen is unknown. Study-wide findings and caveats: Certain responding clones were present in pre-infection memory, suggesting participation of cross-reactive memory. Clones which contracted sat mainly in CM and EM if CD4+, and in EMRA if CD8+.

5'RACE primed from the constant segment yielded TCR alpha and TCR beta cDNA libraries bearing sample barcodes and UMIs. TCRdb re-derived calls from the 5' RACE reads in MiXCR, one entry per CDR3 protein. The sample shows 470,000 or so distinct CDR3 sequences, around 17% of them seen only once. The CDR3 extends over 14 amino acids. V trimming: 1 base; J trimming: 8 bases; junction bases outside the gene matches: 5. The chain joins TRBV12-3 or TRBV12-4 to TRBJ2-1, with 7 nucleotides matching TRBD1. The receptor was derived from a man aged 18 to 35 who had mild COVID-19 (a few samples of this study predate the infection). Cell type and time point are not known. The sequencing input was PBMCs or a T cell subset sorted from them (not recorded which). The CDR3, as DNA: TGTGCCAGCAGTTTAGGGACAGGCAGCGATGAGCAGTTCTTC. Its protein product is CASSLGTGSDEQFF.